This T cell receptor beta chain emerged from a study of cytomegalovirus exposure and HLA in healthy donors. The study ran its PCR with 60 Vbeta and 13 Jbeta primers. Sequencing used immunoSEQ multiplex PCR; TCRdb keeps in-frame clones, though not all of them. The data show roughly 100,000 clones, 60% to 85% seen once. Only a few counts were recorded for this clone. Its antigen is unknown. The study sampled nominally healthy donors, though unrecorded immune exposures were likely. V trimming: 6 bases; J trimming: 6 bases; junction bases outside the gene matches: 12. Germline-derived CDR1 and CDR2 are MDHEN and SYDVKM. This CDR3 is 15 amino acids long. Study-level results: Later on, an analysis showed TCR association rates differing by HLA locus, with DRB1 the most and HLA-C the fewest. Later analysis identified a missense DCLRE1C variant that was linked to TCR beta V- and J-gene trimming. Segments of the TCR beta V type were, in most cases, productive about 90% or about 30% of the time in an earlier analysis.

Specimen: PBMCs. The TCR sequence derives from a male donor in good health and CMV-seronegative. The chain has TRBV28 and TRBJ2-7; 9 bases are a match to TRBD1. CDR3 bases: TGTGCCAGCAGGATGACCGGGACAGGGTTGGTCGAGCAGTACTTC. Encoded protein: CASRMTGTGLVEQYF. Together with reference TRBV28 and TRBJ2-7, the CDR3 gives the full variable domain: DVKVTQSSRYLVKRTGEKVFLECVQDMDHENMFWYRQDPGLGLRLIYFSYDVKMKEKGDIPEGYSVSREKKERFSLILESASTNQTSMYLCASRMTGTGLVEQYFGPGTRLTVT.